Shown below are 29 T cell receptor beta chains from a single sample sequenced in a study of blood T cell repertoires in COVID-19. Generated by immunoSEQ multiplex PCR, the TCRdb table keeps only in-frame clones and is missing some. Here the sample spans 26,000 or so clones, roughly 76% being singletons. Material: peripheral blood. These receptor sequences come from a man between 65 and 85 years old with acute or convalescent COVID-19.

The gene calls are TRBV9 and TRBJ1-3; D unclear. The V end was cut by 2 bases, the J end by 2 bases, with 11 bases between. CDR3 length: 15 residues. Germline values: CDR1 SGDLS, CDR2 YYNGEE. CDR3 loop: CASSVTRMPGNTIYF. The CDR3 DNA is TGTGCCAGCAGCGTCACTAGGATGCCTGGAAACACCATATATTTT.

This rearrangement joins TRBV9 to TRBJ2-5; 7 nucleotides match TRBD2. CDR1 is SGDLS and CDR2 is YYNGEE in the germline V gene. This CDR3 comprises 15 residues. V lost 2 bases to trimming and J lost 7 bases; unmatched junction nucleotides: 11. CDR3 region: CASSVTEAGPGTQYF. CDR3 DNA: TGTGCCAGCAGCGTTACTGAAGCGGGGCCGGGGACCCAGTACTTC.

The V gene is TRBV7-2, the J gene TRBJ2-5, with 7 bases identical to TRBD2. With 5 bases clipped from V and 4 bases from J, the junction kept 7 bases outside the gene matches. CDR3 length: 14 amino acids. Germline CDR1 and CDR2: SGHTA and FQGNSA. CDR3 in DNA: TGTGCCAGCAGCCCAGGGAGGGTTTCAGAGACCCAGTACTTC. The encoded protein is CASSPGRVSETQYF.

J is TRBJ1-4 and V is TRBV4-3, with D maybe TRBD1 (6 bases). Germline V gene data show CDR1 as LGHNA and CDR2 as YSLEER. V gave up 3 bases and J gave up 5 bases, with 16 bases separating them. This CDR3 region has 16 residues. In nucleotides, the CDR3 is TGCGCCAGCAGCCACCCCAGGACAGCCTCGAATGAAAAACTGTTTTTT. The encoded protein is CASSHPRTASNEKLFF.

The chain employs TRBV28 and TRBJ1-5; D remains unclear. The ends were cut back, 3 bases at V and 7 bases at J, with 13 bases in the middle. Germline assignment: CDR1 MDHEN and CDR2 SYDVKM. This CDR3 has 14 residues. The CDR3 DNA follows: TGTGCCAGCAGTTTCCGGCAGCGGAACCAGCCCCAGCATTTT. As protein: CASSFRQRNQPQHF.

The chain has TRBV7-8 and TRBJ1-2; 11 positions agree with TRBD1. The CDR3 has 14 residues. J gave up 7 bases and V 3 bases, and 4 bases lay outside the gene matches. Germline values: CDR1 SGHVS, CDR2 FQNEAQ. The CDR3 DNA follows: TGTGCCAGCAGCTTCTCGGACAGGGGGCTTGGCTACACCTTC. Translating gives CASSFSDRGLGYTF.

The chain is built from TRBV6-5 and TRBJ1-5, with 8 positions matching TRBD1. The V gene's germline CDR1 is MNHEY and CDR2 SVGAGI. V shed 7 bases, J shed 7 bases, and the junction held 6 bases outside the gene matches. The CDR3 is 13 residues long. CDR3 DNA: TGTGCCAGCACACAGGGGGTTGGCCAGCCCCAGCATTTT. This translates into CASTQGVGQPQHF.

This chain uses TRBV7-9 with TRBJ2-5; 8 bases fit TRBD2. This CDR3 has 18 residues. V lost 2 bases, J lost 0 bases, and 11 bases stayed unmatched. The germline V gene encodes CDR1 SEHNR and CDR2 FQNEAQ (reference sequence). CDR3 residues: CASSLSISGGRYQETQYF. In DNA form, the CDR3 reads TGTGCCAGCAGCTTATCTATCAGCGGGGGTCGGTACCAAGAGACCCAGTACTTC.

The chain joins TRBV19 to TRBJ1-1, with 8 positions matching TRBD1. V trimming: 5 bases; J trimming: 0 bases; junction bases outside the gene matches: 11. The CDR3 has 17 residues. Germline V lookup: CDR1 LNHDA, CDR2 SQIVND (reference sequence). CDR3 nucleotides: TGTGCCAGTAGTCCACGACAGGGGCGCTTTCTGAACACTGAAGCTTTCTTT. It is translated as CASSPRQGRFLNTEAFF.

CDR3 sequence: CASSHAGTPQQVDGYTF. The CDR3 DNA is TGTGCCAGCAGCCATGCCGGGACACCCCAACAAGTCGATGGCTACACCTTC. J is TRBJ1-2 and V is TRBV4-2; D might be TRBD1 (6 bases). The germline V gene encodes CDR1 LGHNA and CDR2 YNFKEQ. The CDR3 contains 17 residues. V was shortened by 3 bases and J by 6 bases, with 23 bases between the two germline ends.

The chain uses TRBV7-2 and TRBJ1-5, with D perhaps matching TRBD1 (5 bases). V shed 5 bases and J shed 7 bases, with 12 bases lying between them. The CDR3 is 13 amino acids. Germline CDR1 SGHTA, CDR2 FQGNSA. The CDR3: CASSPGVRQPQHF. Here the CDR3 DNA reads TGTGCCAGCAGCCCGGGGGTCAGACAGCCCCAGCATTTT.

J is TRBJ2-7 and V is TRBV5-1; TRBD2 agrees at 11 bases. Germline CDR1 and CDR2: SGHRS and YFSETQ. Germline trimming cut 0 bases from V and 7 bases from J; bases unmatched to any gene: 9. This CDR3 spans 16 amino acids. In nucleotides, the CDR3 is TGCGCCAGCAGCTTGGGTTCCGGGACTAGCGGCAGAGAGCAGTACTTC. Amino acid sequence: CASSLGSGTSGREQYF.

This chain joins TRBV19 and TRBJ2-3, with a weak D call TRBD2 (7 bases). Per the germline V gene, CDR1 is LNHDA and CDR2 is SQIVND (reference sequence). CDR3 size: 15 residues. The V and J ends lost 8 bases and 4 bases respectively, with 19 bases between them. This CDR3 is CASRSPGGLADTQYF. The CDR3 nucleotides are TGTGCCAGTCGAAGCCCGGGGGGCCTTGCAGATACGCAGTATTTT.

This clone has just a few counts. CDR3 coding DNA: TGTGCCAGCAGTAAACAGGGTCCGAATGAAAAACTGTTTTTT. Amino acid sequence: CASSKQGPNEKLFF. The chain is built from TRBV7-9 and TRBJ1-4, with D perhaps TRBD1 (6 bases). Germline-derived CDR1 and CDR2 are SEHNR and FQNEAQ (reference sequence). CDR3 length equals 14 residues. The ends were cut back, 6 bases at V and 5 bases at J, with 13 bases in the middle.

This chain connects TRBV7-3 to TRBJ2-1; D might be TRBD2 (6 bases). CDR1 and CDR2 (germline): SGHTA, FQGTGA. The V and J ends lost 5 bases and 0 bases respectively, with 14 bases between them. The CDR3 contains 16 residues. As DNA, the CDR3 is TGTGCCAGCAGCCCCGGAGGGACTGGCTCCTACAATGAGCAGTTCTTC. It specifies CASSPGGTGSYNEQFF.

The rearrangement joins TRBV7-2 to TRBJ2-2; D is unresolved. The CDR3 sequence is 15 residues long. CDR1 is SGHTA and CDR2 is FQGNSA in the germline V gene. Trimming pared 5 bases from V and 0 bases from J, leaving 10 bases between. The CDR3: CASSGVNANTGELFF. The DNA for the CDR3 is TGTGCCAGCAGCGGAGTTAACGCGAACACCGGGGAGCTGTTTTTT. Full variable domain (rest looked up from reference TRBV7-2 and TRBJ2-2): GAGVSQSPSNKVTEKGKDVELRCDPISGHTALYWYRQSLGQGLEFLIYFQGNSAPDKSGLPSDRFSAERTGGSVSTLTIQRTQQEDSAVYLCASSGVNANTGELFFGEGSRLTVL.

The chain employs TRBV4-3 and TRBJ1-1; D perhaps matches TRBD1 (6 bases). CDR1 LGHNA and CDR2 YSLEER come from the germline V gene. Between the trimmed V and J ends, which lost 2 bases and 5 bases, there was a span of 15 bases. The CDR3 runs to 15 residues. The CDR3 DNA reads TGCGCCAGCAGCCAATCCGCGGACAGTGGGACTGAAGCTTTCTTT. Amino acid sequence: CASSQSADSGTEAFF.

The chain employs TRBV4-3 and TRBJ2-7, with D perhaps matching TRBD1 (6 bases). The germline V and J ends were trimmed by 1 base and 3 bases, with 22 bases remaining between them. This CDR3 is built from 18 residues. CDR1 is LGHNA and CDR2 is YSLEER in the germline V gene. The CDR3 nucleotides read TGCGCCAGCAGCCAAGTGGTCTTTGGGACAAACCGGATCTACGAGCAGTACTTC. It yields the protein CASSQVVFGTNRIYEQYF.

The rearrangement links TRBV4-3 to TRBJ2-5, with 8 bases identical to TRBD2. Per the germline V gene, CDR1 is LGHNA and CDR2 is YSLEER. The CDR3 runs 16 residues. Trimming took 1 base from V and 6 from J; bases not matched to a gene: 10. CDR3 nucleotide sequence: TGCGCCAGCAGCCAAGTGGTTCGGGGGGGCGGAAAGACCCAGTACTTC. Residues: CASSQVVRGGGKTQYF.

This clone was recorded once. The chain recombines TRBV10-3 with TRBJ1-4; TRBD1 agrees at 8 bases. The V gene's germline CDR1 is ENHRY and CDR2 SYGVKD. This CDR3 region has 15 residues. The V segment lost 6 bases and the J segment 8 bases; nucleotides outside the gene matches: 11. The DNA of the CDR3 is TGTGCCATCAGCGAGGGGACAGGTCCCACGGAAAAACTGTTTTTT. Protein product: CAISEGTGPTEKLFF.

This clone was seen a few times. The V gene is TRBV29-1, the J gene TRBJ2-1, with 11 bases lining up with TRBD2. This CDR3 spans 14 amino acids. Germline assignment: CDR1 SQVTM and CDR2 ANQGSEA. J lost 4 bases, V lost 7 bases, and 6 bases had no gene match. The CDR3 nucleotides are TGCAGCGGCGCACTAGCGGGGGCTTACAATGAGCAGTTCTTC. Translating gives CSGALAGAYNEQFF.

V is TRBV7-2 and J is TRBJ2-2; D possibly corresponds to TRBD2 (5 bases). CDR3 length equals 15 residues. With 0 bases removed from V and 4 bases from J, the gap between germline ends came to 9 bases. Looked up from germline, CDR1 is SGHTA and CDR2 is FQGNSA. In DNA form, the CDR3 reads TGTGCCAGCAGCTTAGCGAGGGCCCCCACCGGGGAGCTGTTTTTT. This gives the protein CASSLARAPTGELFF. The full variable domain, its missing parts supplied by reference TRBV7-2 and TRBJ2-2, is GAGVSQSPSNKVTEKGKDVELRCDPISGHTALYWYRQSLGQGLEFLIYFQGNSAPDKSGLPSDRFSAERTGGSVSTLTIQRTQQEDSAVYLCASSLARAPTGELFFGEGSRLTVL.

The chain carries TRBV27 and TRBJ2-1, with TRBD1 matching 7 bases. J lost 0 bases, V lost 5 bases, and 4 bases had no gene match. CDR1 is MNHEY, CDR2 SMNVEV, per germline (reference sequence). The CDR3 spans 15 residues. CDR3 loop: CASSQPGGSYNEQFF. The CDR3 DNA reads TGTGCCAGCAGTCAGCCAGGGGGCTCCTACAATGAGCAGTTCTTC.

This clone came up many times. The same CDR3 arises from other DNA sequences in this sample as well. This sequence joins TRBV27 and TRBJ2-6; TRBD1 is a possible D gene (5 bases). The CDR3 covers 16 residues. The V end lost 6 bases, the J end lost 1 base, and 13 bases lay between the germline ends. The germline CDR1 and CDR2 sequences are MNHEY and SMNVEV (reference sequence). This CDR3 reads CASRTDTASGANVLTF. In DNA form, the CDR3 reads TGTGCCAGCAGGACGGACACCGCGTCTGGGGCCAACGTCCTGACTTTC.

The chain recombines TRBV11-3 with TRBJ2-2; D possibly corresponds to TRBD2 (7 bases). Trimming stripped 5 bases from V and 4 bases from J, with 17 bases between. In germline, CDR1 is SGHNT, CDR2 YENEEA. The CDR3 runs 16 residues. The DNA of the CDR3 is TGTGCCAGCAGCGGGGGGGCCTCTGGGAGCACCGGGGAGCTGTTTTTT. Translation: CASSGGASGSTGELFF. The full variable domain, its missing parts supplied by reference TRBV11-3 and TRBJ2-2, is EAGVVQSPRYKIIEKKQPVAFWCNPISGHNTLYWYLQNLGQGPELLIRYENEEAVDDSQLPKDRFSAERLKGVDSTLKIQPAELGDSAVYLCASSGGASGSTGELFFGEGSRLTVL.

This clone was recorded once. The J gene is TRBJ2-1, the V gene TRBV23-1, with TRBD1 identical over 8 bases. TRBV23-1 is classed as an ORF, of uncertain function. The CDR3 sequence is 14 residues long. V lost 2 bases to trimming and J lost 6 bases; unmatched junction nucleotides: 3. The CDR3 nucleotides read TGCGCCAGCAGTCAACGGACAGGGAGCAATGAGCAGTTCTTC. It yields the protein CASSQRTGSNEQFF.

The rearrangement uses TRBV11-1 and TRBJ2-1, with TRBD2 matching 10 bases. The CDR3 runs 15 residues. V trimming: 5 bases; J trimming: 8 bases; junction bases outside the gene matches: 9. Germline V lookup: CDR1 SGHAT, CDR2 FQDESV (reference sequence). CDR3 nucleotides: TGTGCCAGCAGCCCCGGGACTAGCGTAGTCGATGAGCAGTTCTTC. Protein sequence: CASSPGTSVVDEQFF.

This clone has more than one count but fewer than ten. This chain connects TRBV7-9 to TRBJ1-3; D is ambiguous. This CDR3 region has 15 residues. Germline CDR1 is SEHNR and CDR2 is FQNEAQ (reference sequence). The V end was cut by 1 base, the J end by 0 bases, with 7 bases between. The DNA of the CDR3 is TGTGCCAGCAGCTTAGGTGAGGACTCTGGAAACACCATATATTTT. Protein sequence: CASSLGEDSGNTIYF.

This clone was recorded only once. The CDR3 DNA reads TGTGCCTGGAGGGGAGGGGGTTACGAGCAGTACTTC. Its translation: CAWRGGGYEQYF. The chain links TRBV30 to TRBJ2-7; possible D gene TRBD2, 7 bases. Germline V lookup: CDR1 GTSNPN, CDR2 SVGIG (reference sequence). This CDR3 has 12 amino acids. V lost 3 bases, J lost 4 bases, and 10 bases lay in between.